What follows describes a single T cell receptor (beta chain). Its target is not known. The record originates from a study of T cells after yellow fever vaccination. For the study at large: Low-cell-number fractions underwent preparation using SMART-Seq v4 Ultra Low Input. Overall study findings and caveats: FACS-sorted repertoires could contain abundant clonotypes contaminating from the bulk population.

With 1 base clipped from V and 6 bases from J, the junction kept 6 bases outside the gene matches. The CDR3 has 14 residues. Per germline, CDR1 KGHSY and CDR2 FQNENV. UMIs and a universal primer site were added when TCR cDNA was made by 5'RACE template switching. Using its own MiXCR run on the 5' RACE reads, TCRdb lists one record per CDR3 protein. In the table there are 500,000 to 650,000 distinct CDR3 sequences, approximately 13% of which are singletons. The rearrangement joins TRBV16 to TRBJ2-7; 7 positions match TRBD1. This specimen consisted of PBMCs, obtained on the day of the yellow fever booster vaccination. This TCR came from a man aged 25-45 years who received the YFV17D yellow fever vaccine. This CDR3 is CASSQLTAGGEQYF. The CDR3 nucleotides are TGTGCCAGCAGCCAATTAACGGCAGGGGGCGAGCAGTACTTC.